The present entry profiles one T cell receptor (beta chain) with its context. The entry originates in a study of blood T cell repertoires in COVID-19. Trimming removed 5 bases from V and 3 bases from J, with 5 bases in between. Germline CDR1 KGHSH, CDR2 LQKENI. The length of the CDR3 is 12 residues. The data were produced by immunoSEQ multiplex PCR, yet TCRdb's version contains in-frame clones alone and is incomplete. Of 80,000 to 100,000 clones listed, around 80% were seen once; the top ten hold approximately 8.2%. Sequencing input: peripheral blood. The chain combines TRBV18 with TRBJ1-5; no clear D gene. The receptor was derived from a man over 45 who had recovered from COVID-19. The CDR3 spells CASSGVNQPQHF. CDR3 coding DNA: TGTGCCAGCTCAGGAGTCAATCAGCCCCAGCATTTT.